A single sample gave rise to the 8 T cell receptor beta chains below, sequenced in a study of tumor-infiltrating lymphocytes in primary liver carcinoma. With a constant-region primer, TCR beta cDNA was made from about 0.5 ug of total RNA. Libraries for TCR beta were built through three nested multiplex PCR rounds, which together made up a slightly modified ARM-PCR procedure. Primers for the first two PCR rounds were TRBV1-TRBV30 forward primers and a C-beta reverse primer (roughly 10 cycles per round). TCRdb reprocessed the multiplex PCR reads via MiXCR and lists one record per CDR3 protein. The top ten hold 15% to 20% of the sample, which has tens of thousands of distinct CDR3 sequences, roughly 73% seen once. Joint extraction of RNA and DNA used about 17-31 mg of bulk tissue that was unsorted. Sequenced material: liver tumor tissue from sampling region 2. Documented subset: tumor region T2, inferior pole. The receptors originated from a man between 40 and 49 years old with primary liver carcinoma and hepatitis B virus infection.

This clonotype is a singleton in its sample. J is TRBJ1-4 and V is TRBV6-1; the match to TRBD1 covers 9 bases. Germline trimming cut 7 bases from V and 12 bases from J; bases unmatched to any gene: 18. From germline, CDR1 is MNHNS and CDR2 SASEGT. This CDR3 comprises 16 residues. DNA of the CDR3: TGTGCCAGCACCCACCTTATGGGACAGGGAGGTATTCAACTGTTTTTT. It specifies CASTHLMGQGGIQLFF.

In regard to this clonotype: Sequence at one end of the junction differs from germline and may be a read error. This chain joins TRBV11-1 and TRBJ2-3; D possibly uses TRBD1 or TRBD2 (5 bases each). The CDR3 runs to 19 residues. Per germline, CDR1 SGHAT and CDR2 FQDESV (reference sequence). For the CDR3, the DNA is TGCGCCAGCAGCTCTGGGGGAAGCTCTGTTGGAGCCTGCACAGATATGCAGTATTTT. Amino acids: CASSSGGSSVGACTDMQYF.

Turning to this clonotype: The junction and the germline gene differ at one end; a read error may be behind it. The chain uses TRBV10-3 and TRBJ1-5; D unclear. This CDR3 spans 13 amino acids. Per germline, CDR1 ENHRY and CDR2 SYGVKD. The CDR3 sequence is CTISETQDQPQHF. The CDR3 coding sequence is TGTACCATCAGTGAAACACAAGATCAGCCCCAGCATTTC.

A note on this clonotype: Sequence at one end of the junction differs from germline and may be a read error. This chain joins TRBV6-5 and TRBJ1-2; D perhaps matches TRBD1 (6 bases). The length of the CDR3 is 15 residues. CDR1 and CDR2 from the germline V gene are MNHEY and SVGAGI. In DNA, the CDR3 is TGCGCCATCAGCCCACAGGGAACCGCTAACTATGGCTACACCTTC. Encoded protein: CAISPQGTANYGYTF.

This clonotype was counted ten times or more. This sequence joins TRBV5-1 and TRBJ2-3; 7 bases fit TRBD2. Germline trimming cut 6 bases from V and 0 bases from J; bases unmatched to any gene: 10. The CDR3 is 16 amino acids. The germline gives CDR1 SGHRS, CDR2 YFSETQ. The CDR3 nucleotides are TGCGCCAGCACACCTAGCGGAGCAACTAGCACAGATACGCAGTATTTT. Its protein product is CASTPSGATSTDTQYF.

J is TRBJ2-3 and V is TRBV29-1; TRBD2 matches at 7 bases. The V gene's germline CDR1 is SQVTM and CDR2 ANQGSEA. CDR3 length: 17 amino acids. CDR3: CSAPAAGSQGLSATQYF. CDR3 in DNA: TGCAGTGCCCCGGCAGCGGGGTCCCAAGGGTTGTCGGCTACGCAGTATTTT.

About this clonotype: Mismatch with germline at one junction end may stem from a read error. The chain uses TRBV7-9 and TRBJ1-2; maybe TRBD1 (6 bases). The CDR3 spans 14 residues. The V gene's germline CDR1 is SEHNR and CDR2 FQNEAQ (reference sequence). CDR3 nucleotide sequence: TGTGCCAGTAGATGGGATAGGGGGTTTCATGGCAACACCTTC. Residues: CASRWDRGFHGNTF.

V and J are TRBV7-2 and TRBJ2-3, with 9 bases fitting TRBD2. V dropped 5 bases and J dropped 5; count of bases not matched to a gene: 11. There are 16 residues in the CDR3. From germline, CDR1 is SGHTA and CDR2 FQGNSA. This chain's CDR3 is CASSVRGGRVGDTQYF. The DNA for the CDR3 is TGTGCCAGCAGCGTTAGGGGCGGGAGGGTAGGAGATACGCAGTATTTT.